This T cell receptor (beta chain) was sequenced in a study of blood T cell repertoires in COVID-19. Overall study: The United States, Italy and Spain supplied acute and convalescent COVID-19 samples.

V was clipped by 5 bases and J by 8 bases; unmatched bases: 6. CDR3 length: 13 residues. Looked up from germline, CDR1 is SGHTA and CDR2 is FQGTGA. The data were produced by immunoSEQ multiplex PCR, yet TCRdb's version contains in-frame clones alone and is incomplete. The table includes some 87,000 clones, 70% to 90% detected once. Specimen: peripheral blood. The TCR comes from a human donor in a cohort sampled during active COVID-19. The chain uses TRBV7-3 and TRBJ1-2, with 9 bases identical to TRBD1. The CDR3 reads CASSPGTGRGYTF. In DNA, the CDR3 is TGTGCCAGCAGCCCAGGGACAGGGAGAGGCTACACCTTC.